This T cell receptor (beta chain) was identified in a study of CD8+CD57+ T cells in acquired aplastic anemia. Study conclusions and caveats: No significant difference in CD8+ Simpson's diversity was found between patients and controls.

The CDR3 loop spans 14 amino acids. Unmatched junction bases numbered 4, after V lost 7 bases and J lost 2 bases. CDR1 KGHDR and CDR2 SFDVKD come from the germline V gene. This clonotype was seen many times. Antigen specificity is unknown. Patients picked for sequencing had shown CD8+CD57+ cell expansion detected by flow cytometry. Investigators profiled TCR beta VDJ and CDR3 from genomic DNA template. TCRdb reprocessed the reads via MiXCR and lists one record per CDR3 protein. In the table there are hundreds of thousands of distinct CDR3 sequences, roughly 34% of which are singletons. The gene calls are TRBV24-1 and TRBJ1-5; the match to TRBD1 covers 7 bases. The TCR sequence derives from a human donor with aplastic anemia. Source material: sorted CD4+, CD8+, or CD8+CD57+ T cells (not recorded which) from PBMCs. CDR3 amino acids: CATSITGGNQPQHF. Written as DNA, the CDR3 is TGTGCCACCAGCATAACAGGGGGCAATCAGCCCCAGCATTTT.